One sample yielded the 26 T cell receptor beta chains listed below, sequenced in a study of beta chain features in type 1 diabetes. Isolated RNA was reverse transcribed in full, so expressed TCRB transcripts were sequenced. TCRdb's copy holds only in-frame clones and misses some; the assay was immunoSEQ multiplex PCR. The sample lists around 130,000 clones; 7.5% to 9.5% were seen once. Study observations and caveats: All four CD4+ subsets from Type 1 diabetes patients carried moderately but significantly shorter TCRB CDR3s.

For these TCRs, the target antigens are not known. The sample comprised central memory CD4+ T cells from blood. These receptors were collected from a man aged 30-40 years with type 1 diabetes.

This chain joins TRBV11-1 and TRBJ2-2; 10 bases agree with TRBD2. The CDR3 has 17 amino acids. Germline assignment: CDR1 SGHAT and CDR2 FQDESV (reference sequence). V gave up 4 bases and J gave up 3 bases; unmatched junction bases: 8. The CDR3 DNA follows: TGTGCCAGCAGCTCCCCCGGTAGCGGGGGGTACACCGGGGAGCTGTTTTTT. The encoded protein is CASSSPGSGGYTGELFF.

The V and J genes are TRBV5-4 and TRBJ2-5; D uncertain. CDR1 is SGHNT, CDR2 YYREEE, per germline (reference sequence). Trimming pared 2 bases from V and 1 base from J, leaving 9 bases between. This CDR3 contains 14 residues. This chain's CDR3 is CASSFSGSQETQYF. The DNA for the CDR3 is TGTGCCAGCAGCTTCTCCGGGTCCCAAGAGACCCAGTACTTC.

The rearrangement uses TRBV4-1 and TRBJ1-2; D may be TRBD1 (5 bases). Looked up from germline, CDR1 is MGHRA and CDR2 is YSYEKL. This CDR3 comprises 19 residues. The V and J ends lost 0 bases and 5 bases respectively, with 25 bases between them. The CDR3 nucleotides are TGCGCCAGCAGCCAAGATGGGGGTCGGGGGGAAAGTTACCATTATGGCTACACCTTC. It codes for CASSQDGGRGESYHYGYTF.

The chain recombines TRBV28 with TRBJ1-2, with D possibly TRBD1 on 5 matching bases. The CDR3 runs 16 residues. V was cut by 1 base and J by 8 bases, with 20 bases left in between. Germline CDR1 MDHEN, CDR2 SYDVKM. CDR3 protein: CASSLFVQGHSPGYTF. CDR3 in DNA: TGTGCCAGCAGTTTATTTGTTCAGGGCCACAGTCCGGGCTACACCTTC.

The table lists this clone with a few counts. The rearrangement joins TRBV4-2 to TRBJ2-2; 7 nucleotides line up with TRBD1. V lost 4 bases, J lost 2 bases, and 10 bases stayed unmatched. The CDR3 length is 17 residues. Germline values: CDR1 LGHNA, CDR2 YNFKEQ. The CDR3 here is CASSPHGRQGNTGELFF. For the CDR3, the DNA is TGTGCCAGCAGCCCCCATGGAAGACAGGGCAACACCGGGGAGCTGTTTTTT.

Worth noting for this clone: Other nucleotide sequences in the sample specify the same CDR3. The chain combines TRBV7-3 with TRBJ1-5; no firm D call. Per germline, CDR1 SGHTA and CDR2 FQGTGA. CDR3 length: 13 amino acids. V lost 5 bases, J lost 2 bases, and 7 bases lay in between. The CDR3 DNA reads as TGTGCCAGCAGCAGTAGTCGCAATCAGCCCCAGCATTTT. Encoded protein: CASSSSRNQPQHF.

The chain combines TRBV6-4 with TRBJ2-7; 10 bases are a match to TRBD1. Germline V gene sequence: CDR1 MRHNA, CDR2 SNTAGT. The CDR3 sequence is 13 residues long. With V trimmed by 2 bases and J by 6 bases, 1 base remained unmatched. The CDR3 region is CASSDGTGAEQYF. In DNA form, the CDR3 reads TGTGCCAGCAGTGACGGGACAGGGGCCGAGCAGTACTTC.

The chain employs TRBV11-2 and TRBJ2-3; TRBD2 aligns across 10 bases. Germline assignment: CDR1 SGHAT and CDR2 FQNNGV. This CDR3 is built from 14 residues. J was trimmed by 4 bases and V by 5 bases; bases with no gene match: 3. In nucleotides, the CDR3 is TGTGCCAGCAGCCCTCTAGCGGGAGCAGATACGCAGTATTTT. Translation: CASSPLAGADTQYF.

The chain carries TRBV7-3 and TRBJ2-1, with 9 bases lining up with TRBD1. Germline loops: CDR1 SGHTA, CDR2 FQGTGA. The CDR3 runs 15 residues. Trimming at V came to 1 base and at J to 4 bases, leaving 2 bases not matched to a gene. The CDR3: CASSLNRGPYNEQFF. The CDR3 DNA follows: TGTGCCAGCAGCTTAAACAGGGGGCCTTACAATGAGCAGTTCTTC.

This chain links TRBV6-5 with TRBJ2-1, with TRBD2 matching over 11 bases. The CDR3 extends over 15 amino acids. The ends lost 4 bases at V and 7 bases at J; junction bases unmatched: 6. In germline, CDR1 is MNHEY, CDR2 SVGAGI. As DNA, the CDR3 is TGTGCCAGCAGTTCGACTAGCGGGGAGGAAAATGAGCAGTTCTTC. Translation: CASSSTSGEENEQFF.

The J gene is TRBJ2-7, the V gene TRBV5-4; D gene uncertain. The CDR3 extends over 14 amino acids. CDR1 and CDR2 from the germline V gene are SGHNT and YYREEE (reference sequence). V was shortened by 5 bases and J by 2 bases, with 14 bases between the two germline ends. In DNA form, the CDR3 reads TGTGCCAGCAGTTCCCGAGCAGGTACCTACGAGCAGTACTTC. It specifies CASSSRAGTYEQYF. Combining the CDR3 with reference TRBV5-4 and TRBJ2-7 gives the whole variable domain ETGVTQSPTHLIKTRGQQVTLRCSSQSGHNTVSWYQQALGQGPQFIFQYYREEENGRGNFPPRFSGLQFPNYSSELNVNALELDDSALYLCASSSRAGTYEQYFGPGTRLTVT.

This clone has just a few counts. The chain employs TRBV27 and TRBJ2-7; 7 bases match TRBD2. J lost 6 bases, V lost 6 bases, and 11 bases had no gene match. The germline V gene has CDR1 MNHEY and CDR2 SMNVEV (reference sequence). The CDR3 consists of 14 residues. CDR3 amino acids: CASRRKGREGEQYF. The CDR3 bases are TGTGCCAGCAGACGGAAAGGAAGGGAGGGCGAGCAGTACTTC.

The chain is built from TRBV5-1 and TRBJ2-7, with 7 bases aligning to TRBD1. This CDR3 has 18 residues. Germline assignment: CDR1 SGHRS and CDR2 YFSETQ. J lost 5 bases, V lost 0 bases, and 17 bases had no gene match. CDR3 nucleotide sequence: TGCGCCAGCAGCTTGGGGGCCGGGACAGCCTCCTTTGGGGACGAGCAGTACTTC. As protein: CASSLGAGTASFGDEQYF. Based on the CDR3 plus reference TRBV5-1 and TRBJ2-7, the full variable domain is KAGVTQTPRYLIKTRGQQVTLSCSPISGHRSVSWYQQTPGQGLQFLFEYFSETQRNKGNFPGRFSGRQFSNSRSEMNVSTLELGDSALYLCASSLGAGTASFGDEQYFGPGTRLTVT.

This clone was seen a handful of times. The chain carries TRBV28 and TRBJ1-2; 10 bases map to TRBD1. This CDR3 spans 14 amino acids. Trimming took 4 bases from V and 6 from J; bases not matched to a gene: 5. Germline CDR1 and CDR2: MDHEN and SYDVKM. The CDR3: CASSWGQGRNGYTF. The CDR3 nucleotides read TGTGCCAGCAGTTGGGGACAGGGGAGGAATGGCTACACCTTC.

This chain joins TRBV14 and TRBJ1-2; D not resolved. CDR1 and CDR2 from the germline V gene are SGHDN and FVKESK. CDR3 length: 14 residues. V shed 0 bases and J shed 3 bases, with 8 bases lying between them. CDR3 residues: CASSQDPHYYGYTF. In DNA, the CDR3 is TGTGCCAGCAGCCAAGATCCCCACTACTATGGCTACACCTTC.

This clone was recorded a few times. The V and J genes are TRBV6-6 and TRBJ1-6; 10 bases agree with TRBD1. The V segment lost 10 bases and the J segment 10 bases; nucleotides outside the gene matches: 10. CDR1 MNHNY and CDR2 SVGAGI come from the germline V gene (reference sequence). The CDR3 is 14 residues long. As DNA, the CDR3 is TGTGCCATCAGGAGGGACAGGGGTGAATCACCCCTCCACTTT. Translation: CAIRRDRGESPLHF.

This clone turned up a few times. The chain carries TRBV15 and TRBJ1-6; 7 positions agree with TRBD1. The CDR3 loop spans 14 amino acids. The V gene's germline CDR1 is LNHNV and CDR2 YYDKDF (reference sequence). V shed 3 bases and J 9 bases; nucleotides not matched to a gene: 5. CDR3 amino acids: CATSRDRKPSPLHF. DNA for the CDR3: TGTGCCACCAGCAGGGACAGGAAACCTTCACCCCTCCACTTT.

J is TRBJ1-2 and V is TRBV19; the match to TRBD1 covers 7 bases. The ends lost 3 bases at V and 4 bases at J; junction bases unmatched: 5. CDR1 is LNHDA and CDR2 is SQIVND in the germline V gene (reference sequence). The CDR3 has 14 residues. CDR3 loop: CASSIPGQSYGYTF. CDR3 DNA sequence: TGTGCCAGTAGTATCCCGGGACAGAGCTATGGCTACACCTTC.

The genes are TRBV11-2 and TRBJ2-5, with 7 bases that match TRBD2. In germline, CDR1 is SGHAT, CDR2 FQNNGV. This CDR3 has 16 amino acids. V was pared by 5 bases and J by 4 bases, with 13 bases of the junction left unmatched. This chain's CDR3 is CASSNRGGGRRETQYF. The CDR3 nucleotides are TGTGCCAGCAGCAACCGAGGCGGGGGTCGGAGAGAGACCCAGTACTTC.

The sample holds a few counts of this clone. The V call is TRBV5-4, the J call TRBJ1-1; TRBD1 might be the D (5 bases). From germline, CDR1 is SGHNT and CDR2 YYREEE (reference sequence). V was cut by 0 bases and J by 4 bases, with 13 bases left in between. This CDR3 region has 15 residues. The CDR3 region is CASSLAARAPTEAFF. CDR3 DNA sequence: TGTGCCAGCAGCTTGGCTGCCAGGGCTCCCACTGAAGCTTTCTTT.

This clone was observed a handful of times. V is TRBV4-2 and J is TRBJ2-2; 11 bases agree with TRBD1. This CDR3 contains 16 residues. With 6 bases clipped from V and 5 bases from J, the junction kept 8 bases outside the gene matches. Per the germline V gene, CDR1 is LGHNA and CDR2 is YNFKEQ. Here the CDR3 DNA reads TGTGCCAGCAGATCAGGACAGGGGGCAGGGACCGGGGAGCTGTTTTTT. This sequence encodes CASRSGQGAGTGELFF.

This CDR3 reads CASTGPRGNQPQHF. Here the CDR3 DNA reads TGTGCCAGCACCGGCCCGAGGGGCAATCAGCCCCAGCATTTT. The V and J genes are TRBV6-6 and TRBJ1-5; D not resolved. The CDR3 covers 14 residues. Germline V gene data show CDR1 as MNHNY and CDR2 as SVGAGI (reference sequence). V was clipped by 7 bases and J by 2 bases, with 12 bases between them.

This clone was counted between two and nine times. The rearrangement uses TRBV18 and TRBJ2-2, with a possible D match to TRBD2 (5 bases). Germline CDR1 and CDR2: KGHSH and LQKENI. The V gene lost 2 bases and the J gene lost 1 base, with 8 bases spanning the gap. CDR3 size: 15 residues. CDR3 coding DNA: TGTGCCAGCTCACCAGACTATCTGAACACCGGGGAGCTGTTTTTT. Its protein product is CASSPDYLNTGELFF.

This clone has more than one count but fewer than ten. The identical CDR3 is also encoded by other nucleotide sequences in the sample. The J gene is TRBJ2-2, the V gene TRBV28; 7 bases line up with TRBD1. Germline CDR1 MDHEN, CDR2 SYDVKM. Losses at the gene ends were 6 bases for V and 3 bases for J; bases not matched to a gene: 4. The CDR3 spans 14 residues. This chain's CDR3 is CASSPGGDTGELFF. The CDR3 DNA follows: TGTGCCAGCAGCCCAGGGGGAGACACCGGGGAGCTGTTTTTT.

This clone was detected only a few times. The V call is TRBV4-3, the J call TRBJ2-5; D is unresolved. CDR1 is LGHNA, CDR2 YSLEER, per germline. The V and J ends lost 5 bases and 1 base respectively, with 8 bases between them. The CDR3 covers 13 residues. CDR3 nucleotides: TGCGCCAGCAGCAAAGCCCTCCAAGAGACCCAGTACTTC. Encoded protein: CASSKALQETQYF.

The sample holds a few counts of this clone. CDR3 residues: CAWERQGAYEQYF. CDR3 nucleotides: TGTGCCTGGGAGAGACAGGGCGCCTACGAGCAGTACTTC. The genes are TRBV30 and TRBJ2-7; 7 nucleotides align to TRBD1. The CDR3 runs 13 residues. Germline V gives CDR1 GTSNPN, CDR2 SVGIG (reference sequence). V lost 5 bases, J lost 2 bases, and 6 bases stayed unmatched.